Listed below are T cell receptor beta chains from one sample, sequenced in a study of T cells in Graves' hyperthyroidism and ophthalmopathy. One entry per CDR3 protein results from TCRdb running MiXCR on the multiplex PCR reads. The repertoire holds approximately 400,000 distinct CDR3 sequences, with 15% to 20% as singletons. Sequenced: blood. These receptor sequences come from a woman between 18 and 30 years old with Graves' hyperthyroidism. The CDR3 runs from the conserved cysteine through the conserved F or W. The D gene is left open where the match is weak. The size of a clone is reported for some rows only, either as once, few or many, or as a class for expanded clones.

TRBV20-1	-	-	TRBJ1-1	CSASGLWGGPVRAFF	TGCAGTGCCAGTGGACTTTGGGGGGGTCCGGTCCGGGCTTTCTTT
TRBV5-1	many	-	TRBJ1-6	CASSLAGTRGSPLHF	TGCGCCAGCAGCTTGGCAGGAACTCGGGGGTCACCCCTCCACTTT
TRBV2	-	-	TRBJ1-5	CASSNDERYQHF	TGTGCCAGCAGCAATGATGAGAGGTATCAGCATTTT
TRBV20-1	many	-	TRBJ2-7	CSASPRGPDYEQYF	TGCAGTGCTAGCCCCCGCGGACCTGACTACGAGCAGTACTTC
TRBV29-1	-	-	TRBJ1-2	CSVEQDGYTF	TGCAGCGTTGAACAGGACGGCTACACCTTC
TRBV7-8	-	TRBD2	TRBJ2-5	CASSRYRTSGNLETQYF	TGTGCCAGCAGCCGATATAGGACTAGCGGGAATCTAGAGACCCAGTACTTC
TRBV7-2	-	-	TRBJ2-7	CASSLAHGYEQYF	TGTGCCAGCAGCTTAGCGCACGGCTACGAGCAGTACTTC
TRBV2	-	TRBD1	TRBJ1-1	CASLLQGGTEAFF	TGTGCCAGCCTTTTACAGGGGGGGACTGAAGCTTTCTTT
TRBV27	many	-	TRBJ1-1	CASSLRNRVANTEAFF	TGTGCCAGCAGTTTACGTAACAGGGTTGCTAACACTGAAGCTTTCTTT
TRBV12-3/TRBV12-4	many	-	TRBJ2-5	CASSLAPVRQETQYF	TGTGCCAGCAGTTTAGCGCCCGTTCGGCAAGAGACCCAGTACTTC
TRBV20-1	-	TRBD2	TRBJ2-2	CSVYRRGGTTGELFF	TGCAGTGTGTATCGGCGGGGGGGGACCACCGGGGAGCTGTTTTTT
TRBV15	-	-	TRBJ1-1	CATSSTHLLRGLSAFF	TGTGCCACCAGCAGCACACATTTACTTAGGGGCTTATCAGCTTTCTTT
TRBV11-1	many	-	TRBJ1-1	CASSFVGIPEAFF	TGTGCCAGCAGCTTTGTGGGGATCCCTGAAGCTTTCTTT
TRBV6-1	many	-	TRBJ1-2	CASSSRSVPQLGYTF	TGTGCCAGCAGCTCCCGCAGCGTGCCGCAGCTTGGCTACACCTTC
TRBV5-6	many	TRBD1	TRBJ1-2	CASSFPWDSNYGYTF	TGTGCCAGCAGCTTCCCCTGGGACAGTAACTATGGCTACACCTTC
TRBV27	many	TRBD1	TRBJ1-2	CASSLTGVVYGYTF	TGTGCCAGCAGTTTAACAGGGGTAGTCTATGGCTACACCTTC
TRBV12-3/TRBV12-4	many	TRBD2	TRBJ2-7	CASSLRSGGPYEQYF	TGTGCCAGCAGTTTACGGAGCGGGGGGCCCTACGAGCAGTACTTC
TRBV19	many	-	TRBJ1-1	CASSMDSMNTEAFF	TGTGCCAGTAGTATGGACAGCATGAACACTGAAGCTTTCTTT
TRBV5-1	many	TRBD1	TRBJ2-7	CASRWTGGDEQYF	TGCGCCAGCAGATGGACAGGGGGGGACGAGCAGTACTTC